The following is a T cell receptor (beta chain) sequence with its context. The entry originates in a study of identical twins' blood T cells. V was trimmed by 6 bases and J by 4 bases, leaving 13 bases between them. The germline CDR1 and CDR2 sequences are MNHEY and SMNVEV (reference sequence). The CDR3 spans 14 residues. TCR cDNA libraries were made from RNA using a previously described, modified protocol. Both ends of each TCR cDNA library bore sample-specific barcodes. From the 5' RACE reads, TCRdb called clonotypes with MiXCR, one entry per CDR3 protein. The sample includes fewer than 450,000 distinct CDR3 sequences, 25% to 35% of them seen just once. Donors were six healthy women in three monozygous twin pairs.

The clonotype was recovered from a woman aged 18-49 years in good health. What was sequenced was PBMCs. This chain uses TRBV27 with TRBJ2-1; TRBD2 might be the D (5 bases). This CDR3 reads CASREDGVYNEQFF. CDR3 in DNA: TGTGCCAGCAGGGAGGACGGAGTATACAATGAGCAGTTCTTC.